These 30 T cell receptor beta chains were sequenced from one sample in a study of blood T cell repertoires in COVID-19. Clones were sequenced by immunoSEQ multiplex PCR, and TCRdb holds only the in-frame ones, with some missing. This sample carries a few hundred thousand clones, 85% to 90% of them seen once, and the ten largest clones take 1.5% to 2%. The source material was PBMCs or T cells enriched from blood (not recorded which). The receptors here all came from a middle-aged man who had recovered from COVID-19.

This chain connects TRBV28 to TRBJ2-2, with 7 positions matching TRBD1. The germline V gene encodes CDR1 MDHEN and CDR2 SYDVKM. J lost 3 bases, V lost 4 bases, and 11 bases had no gene match. The CDR3 runs 17 residues. CDR3 residues: CASSSTGWRKYTGELFF. In DNA form, the CDR3 reads TGTGCCAGCAGTTCGACAGGGTGGAGGAAGTACACCGGGGAGCTGTTTTTT.

This clone has a single count. This rearrangement joins TRBV2 to TRBJ2-5; D is uncertain. In germline, CDR1 is SNHLY, CDR2 FYNNEI. V gave up 6 bases and J gave up 0 bases, with 5 bases separating them. CDR3 length: 12 amino acids. The CDR3 coding sequence is TGTGCCAGCAGACAGTACCAAGAGACCCAGTACTTC. This sequence encodes CASRQYQETQYF.

This sequence joins TRBV10-2 and TRBJ2-1, with a possible D match to TRBD1 (6 bases). This CDR3 has 17 amino acids. The V gene lost 0 bases and the J gene lost 3 bases, with 15 bases spanning the gap. Germline V gene lookup returns CDR1 WSHSY and CDR2 SAAADI. The CDR3 sequence: CASSESIQGSNYNEQFF. The CDR3 nucleotides are TGCGCCAGCAGTGAGTCGATTCAGGGGTCAAACTACAATGAGCAGTTCTTC.

This chain uses TRBV4-2 with TRBJ2-1; TRBD2 matches 9 bases. The CDR3 consists of 16 residues. The V gene's germline CDR1 is LGHNA and CDR2 YNFKEQ. V dropped 0 bases and J dropped 8; count of bases not matched to a gene: 8. The CDR3, as DNA: TGTGCCAGCAGCCAAGAGGCGGGAGGGATATGGGATGAGCAGTTCTTC. Amino acid sequence: CASSQEAGGIWDEQFF.

This CDR3 reads CASSEQPAGLAIPDEQFF. As DNA, the CDR3 is TGTGCCAGCAGCGAACAGCCAGCGGGACTAGCGATTCCCGATGAGCAGTTCTTC. V is TRBV2 and J is TRBJ2-1, with TRBD2 identical over 10 bases. The germline V gene has CDR1 SNHLY and CDR2 FYNNEI. Losses at the gene ends were 6 bases for V and 8 bases for J; bases not matched to a gene: 19. The CDR3 totals 18 residues.

This sequence joins TRBV30 and TRBJ1-4; tentative D call: TRBD1 (6 bases). The CDR3 extends over 13 amino acids. In germline, CDR1 is GTSNPN, CDR2 SVGIG (reference sequence). V lost 3 bases and J 1 base, leaving 6 bases between the germline ends. The CDR3 loop reads CAWRDRTNEKLFF. DNA for the CDR3: TGTGCCTGGAGGGACAGAACTAATGAAAAACTGTTTTTT.

The CDR3 spells CASTRPGGAGYGYTF. CDR3 nucleotide sequence: TGTGCCAGCACCAGACCGGGGGGGGCCGGCTATGGCTACACCTTC. V and J are TRBV7-2 and TRBJ1-2; D might be TRBD1 (6 bases). The CDR3 consists of 15 residues. The germline gives CDR1 SGHTA, CDR2 FQGNSA. V was trimmed by 7 bases and J by 4 bases, leaving 19 bases between them.

This clone came up a few times. The rearrangement joins TRBV9 to TRBJ2-7; 7 bases agree with TRBD2. The CDR3 loop spans 13 amino acids. CDR1 is SGDLS and CDR2 is YYNGEE in the germline V gene. The junction had 6 bases not matched to a gene; V was cut back by 7 bases and J by 2 bases. The CDR3: CASSLAETYEQYF. CDR3 DNA sequence: TGTGCCAGCTCCCTAGCGGAAACCTACGAGCAGTACTTC.

The sample holds a few counts of this clone. J is TRBJ2-1 and V is TRBV13; D gene ambiguous. Germline V gives CDR1 PRHDT, CDR2 FYEKMQ (reference sequence). The CDR3 covers 14 residues. Trimming took 1 base from V and 4 from J, leaving 8 bases between them. CDR3 sequence: CASSLDGGYNEQFF. The CDR3 DNA is TGTGCCAGCAGCTTAGACGGCGGTTACAATGAGCAGTTCTTC.

The genes are TRBV13 and TRBJ2-7; TRBD1 agrees at 8 bases. Germline V gene lookup returns CDR1 PRHDT and CDR2 FYEKMQ (reference sequence). CDR3 length: 14 residues. Germline trimming cut 2 bases from V and 3 bases from J; bases unmatched to any gene: 3. The CDR3 is CASSLQGAFYEQYF. CDR3 DNA sequence: TGTGCCAGCAGCTTACAGGGGGCCTTCTACGAGCAGTACTTC.

The chain uses TRBV30 and TRBJ1-3; D ambiguous. V lost 5 bases, J lost 3 bases, and 8 bases lay in between. Germline CDR1 is GTSNPN and CDR2 is SVGIG (reference sequence). There are 12 residues in the CDR3. The CDR3 nucleotides are TGTGCCTGGTCCCGGGTTGGAAACACCATATATTTT. Amino acid sequence: CAWSRVGNTIYF.

This chain uses TRBV2 with TRBJ1-6; maybe TRBD1 (5 bases). Germline assignment: CDR1 SNHLY and CDR2 FYNNEI. V was cut by 4 bases and J by 5 bases, with 9 bases left in between. The CDR3 spans 14 residues. CDR3 nucleotide sequence: TGTGCCAGCAGTGTGGGGCTAAATAATTCACCCCTCCACTTT. It specifies CASSVGLNNSPLHF. Variable domain in full (rest from reference TRBV2 and TRBJ1-6): EPEVTQTPSHQVTQMGQEVILRCVPISNHLYFYWYRQILGQKVEFLVSFYNNEISEKSEIFDDQFSVERPDGSNFTLKIRSTKLEDSAMYFCASSVGLNNSPLHFGNGTRLTVT.

The rearrangement uses TRBV30 and TRBJ2-5, with D perhaps matching TRBD1 (5 bases). This CDR3 spans 11 amino acids. The germline V and J ends were trimmed by 5 bases and 1 base, with 5 bases remaining between them. Per the germline V gene, CDR1 is GTSNPN and CDR2 is SVGIG (reference sequence). CDR3 sequence reads: CAWGAQETQYF. The CDR3 DNA follows: TGTGCCTGGGGGGCCCAAGAGACCCAGTACTTC.

The rearrangement links TRBV28 to TRBJ1-6, with a tentative D call TRBD1 (5 bases). Germline V lookup: CDR1 MDHEN, CDR2 SYDVKM. CDR3 size: 17 residues. V was cut by 3 bases and J by 7 bases, with 19 bases left in between. The CDR3 DNA reads TGTGCCAGCAGTTTGGACCGATGGGGCTCGAGGAATTCACCCCTCCACTTT. This sequence encodes CASSLDRWGSRNSPLHF.

In this sample, this clone turned up once. The gene calls are TRBV6-1 and TRBJ2-3; D not certain. The CDR3 spans 15 residues. In germline, CDR1 is MNHNS, CDR2 SASEGT. V lost 3 bases and J lost 4, with 14 bases in between. The CDR3 is CASSDSSQFPDTQYF. The CDR3 DNA follows: TGTGCCAGCAGTGATTCGTCCCAGTTCCCAGATACGCAGTATTTT.

J is TRBJ2-7 and V is TRBV28; TRBD2 agrees at 9 bases. The CDR3 sequence is 19 residues long. Germline CDR1 reads MDHEN; CDR2 reads SYDVKM. V dropped 1 base and J dropped 0; count of bases not matched to a gene: 13. The CDR3 DNA follows: TGTGCCAGCAGTTTATTCGTTCCCAGCGGGAGGACAAGCTCCTACGAGCAGTACTTC. It encodes CASSLFVPSGRTSSYEQYF.

The chain uses TRBV23-1 and TRBJ2-7; D is possibly TRBD1 (6 bases). TRBV23-1 is reported as an ORF; its role is uncertain. V gave up 2 bases and J gave up 0 bases, with 11 bases separating them. The CDR3 sequence is 15 residues long. CDR3 sequence reads: CASSQSRGHSYEQYF. The CDR3 nucleotides read TGCGCCAGCAGTCAAAGCAGGGGTCACTCCTACGAGCAGTACTTC.

The chain combines TRBV4-1 with TRBJ2-3; the match to TRBD2 covers 7 bases. With 1 base clipped from V and 2 bases from J, the junction kept 18 bases outside the gene matches. Germline values: CDR1 MGHRA, CDR2 YSYEKL. CDR3 length equals 20 residues. Written as DNA, the CDR3 is TGCGCCAGCAGCCAAGCTGGCAGTTTATCAAGCGGGGCCCTCACAGATACGCAGTATTTT. Protein product: CASSQAGSLSSGALTDTQYF.

Only a few counts were recorded for this clone. The chain uses TRBV10-1 and TRBJ2-1; TRBD2 matches at 13 bases. Trimming at V came to 4 bases and at J to 5 bases, leaving 11 bases not matched to a gene. The CDR3 length is 18 residues. Germline V lookup: CDR1 WNHNN, CDR2 SYGVQD (reference sequence). The CDR3 protein is CASSAETSGGLTNNEQFF. For the CDR3, the DNA is TGCGCCAGCAGTGCCGAGACTAGCGGGGGGTTAACAAACAATGAGCAGTTCTTC.

This clone appeared a single time. The chain uses TRBV5-1 and TRBJ2-3, with TRBD2 matching over 9 bases. J lost 5 bases, V lost 0 bases, and 1 base had no gene match. The CDR3 is made up of 14 amino acids. The V gene's germline CDR1 is SGHRS and CDR2 YFSETQ. The chain's CDR3 is CASSLGGGEDTQYF. As DNA, the CDR3 is TGCGCCAGCAGCTTGGGCGGGGGGGAAGATACGCAGTATTTT.

This clone was seen a few times. V and J are TRBV10-3 and TRBJ1-5; D is perhaps TRBD1 (5 bases). The CDR3 consists of 16 residues. V was cut by 6 bases and J by 0 bases, with 15 bases left in between. CDR1 is ENHRY, CDR2 SYGVKD, per germline. Here the CDR3 reads CAISPKGFDSNQPQHF. In nucleotides, the CDR3 is TGTGCCATCAGCCCGAAGGGGTTCGATAGCAATCAGCCCCAGCATTTT.

J is TRBJ2-1 and V is TRBV19; 11 bases match TRBD2. Looked up from germline, CDR1 is LNHDA and CDR2 is SQIVND (reference sequence). The CDR3 covers 16 residues. With 8 bases clipped from V and 4 bases from J, the junction kept 10 bases outside the gene matches. The CDR3 region has the DNA TGTGCCAGTGGGTATAGCGGGAGGGCCCCGTACAATGAGCAGTTCTTC. This codes for CASGYSGRAPYNEQFF. Full variable domain (remainder filled in from reference TRBV19 and TRBJ2-1): DGGITQSPKYLFRKEGQNVTLSCEQNLNHDAMYWYRQDPGQGLRLIYYSQIVNDFQKGDIAEGYSVSREKKESFPLTVTSAQKNPTAFYLCASGYSGRAPYNEQFFGPGTRLTVL.

The rearrangement uses TRBV5-1 and TRBJ2-7, with TRBD1 identical over 11 bases. Trimming at V came to 3 bases and at J to 7 bases, leaving 6 bases not matched to a gene. The CDR3 has 14 amino acids. CDR1 SGHRS and CDR2 YFSETQ come from the germline V gene. DNA for the CDR3: TGCGCCAGCAGCTCCGGGACAGGGGGTCTAGAGCAGTACTTC. Translation: CASSSGTGGLEQYF.

The chain links TRBV3-1 (or the pseudogene TRBV3-2) to TRBJ1-5, with TRBD1 identical over 10 bases. V dropped 6 bases and J dropped 2; count of bases not matched to a gene: 4. The length of the CDR3 is 15 residues. The germline V gene has CDR1 LGHDT and CDR2 YNNKEL (reference sequence). The CDR3 sequence: CASRRDRGRNQPQHF. In nucleotides, the CDR3 is TGTGCCAGCAGACGCGACAGGGGGCGCAATCAGCCCCAGCATTTT.

The chain links TRBV5-1 to TRBJ2-2; a possible D gene is TRBD1 (6 bases). V was trimmed by 0 bases and J by 0 bases, leaving 6 bases between them. The CDR3 loop spans 15 amino acids. Germline V gives CDR1 SGHRS, CDR2 YFSETQ. The CDR3 loop is CASSLGTANTGELFF. The CDR3 nucleotides read TGCGCCAGCAGCTTGGGGACAGCGAACACCGGGGAGCTGTTTTTT.

V usage is TRBV19 and J usage is TRBJ2-1; D not certain. Germline V gives CDR1 LNHDA, CDR2 SQIVND (reference sequence). The CDR3 has 14 amino acids. V shed 3 bases and J shed 6 bases, with 12 bases lying between them. CDR3: CASSISTSANEQFF. Written as DNA, the CDR3 is TGTGCCAGTAGTATCAGTACAAGCGCCAATGAGCAGTTCTTC.

This clone was detected a few times. The genes are TRBV15 and TRBJ2-4; 8 bases agree with TRBD1. The CDR3 runs 14 residues. The trim removed 1 base at V and 8 bases at J, leaving 4 bases unmatched. In germline, CDR1 is LNHNV, CDR2 YYDKDF (reference sequence). CDR3 in amino acids: CATSRAATGDIQYF. The DNA for the CDR3 is TGTGCCACCAGCAGAGCCGCGACAGGGGACATTCAGTACTTC. The full variable domain, its missing parts supplied by reference TRBV15 and TRBJ2-4, is DAMVIQNPRYQVTQFGKPVTLSCSQTLNHNVMYWYQQKSSQAPKLLFHYYDKDFNNEADTPDNFQSRRPNTSFCFLDIRSPGLGDTAMYLCATSRAATGDIQYFGAGTRLSVL.

The V and J genes are TRBV4-2 and TRBJ1-2; possible D gene TRBD1, 5 bases. Germline-derived CDR1 and CDR2 are LGHNA and YNFKEQ. The V and J ends lost 0 bases and 5 bases respectively, with 16 bases between them. This CDR3 region has 16 residues. The CDR3: CASSQETREVGYGYTF. The CDR3 DNA follows: TGTGCCAGCAGCCAAGAGACCAGGGAAGTTGGGTATGGCTACACCTTC.

The V call is TRBV2, the J call TRBJ2-3; maybe TRBD2 (6 bases). The CDR3 runs 14 residues. Between the trimmed V and J ends, which lost 11 bases and 0 bases, there was a span of 15 bases. The germline V gene encodes CDR1 SNHLY and CDR2 FYNNEI. The CDR3 nucleotides are TGTGCCGGCCAGCCTAGCGTGAGCACAGATACGCAGTATTTT. Its translation: CAGQPSVSTDTQYF.

J is TRBJ2-2 and V is TRBV5-4; no definite D call. The CDR3 runs 12 residues. The V gene lost 4 bases and the J gene lost 8 bases, with 9 bases spanning the gap. Germline lookup yields CDR1 SGHNT and CDR2 YYREEE (reference sequence). The CDR3 coding sequence is TGTGCCAGCAGCCCCTCCCCTGGGGAGCTGTTTTTT. Translated, it gives CASSPSPGELFF.